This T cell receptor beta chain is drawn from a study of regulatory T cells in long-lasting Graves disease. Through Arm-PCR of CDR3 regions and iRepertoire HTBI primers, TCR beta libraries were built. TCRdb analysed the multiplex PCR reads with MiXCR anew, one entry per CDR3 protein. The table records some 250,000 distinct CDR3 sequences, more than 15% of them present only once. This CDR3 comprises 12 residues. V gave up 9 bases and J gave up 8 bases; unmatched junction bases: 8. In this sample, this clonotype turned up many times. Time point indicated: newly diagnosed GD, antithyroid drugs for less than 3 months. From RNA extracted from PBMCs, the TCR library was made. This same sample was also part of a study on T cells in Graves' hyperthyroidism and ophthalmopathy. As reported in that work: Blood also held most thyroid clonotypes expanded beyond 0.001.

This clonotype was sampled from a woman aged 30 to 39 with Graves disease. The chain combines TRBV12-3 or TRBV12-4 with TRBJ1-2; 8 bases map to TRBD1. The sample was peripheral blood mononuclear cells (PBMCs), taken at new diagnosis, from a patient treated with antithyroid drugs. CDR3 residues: CASRDRGWGYTF. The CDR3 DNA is TGTGCCAGTCGAGACAGGGGATGGGGCTACACCTTC.